This T cell receptor beta chain is drawn from a study of shared clonotypes between healthy human individuals (TCRdb year 2020). In terms of the full investigation: The cohort included three men and a couple of women between 18 and 49 years of age. For each donor, CD4 naive and CD4 memory were each given three plates, CD8 naive was given two plates, and CD8 memory was given one plate. Between about 0.94 and 8.9 billion PBMCs per donor were obtained by leukapheresis. Libraries were prepared and TCR repertoires were sequenced by different laboratories using diverse techniques, in order to increase sequencing depth and limit assay-specific biases. The study deeply sequenced blood TCR repertoires of five healthy adults to estimate repertoire size and the extent of clonotype sharing between individuals.

Broader findings and caveats from the paper: Naive subsets generally had larger estimated clonotype richness than memory subsets. Sampling was restricted to blood, and TCR repertoires in tissues likely differ from the TCR repertoires found in blood. Based on pairwise subsampling, the degree of clonotype sharing among donors was expected to be affected by sequencing depth. Even with the large sequencing depth, rarefaction of the sorted-subset datasets indicated that sequencing was incomplete. Sharing across a few donors was observed for approximately 5% of naive CD4, under 4% of naive CD8, over 2% of memory CD4, and 0.4% of memory CD8 clonotypes. Compared with non-shared clonotypes, the clonotypes found in all four sorted-subset donors had higher generation probabilities. The small number of donors limited the genetic and exposure-history diversity represented.

From cysteine to phenylalanine, the CDR3 is 20 amino acids long. Only CDR3 DNA is held: 60 bases, read in frame from base 1. V lost 4 bases and J lost 2 bases, and the count of bases not matched to a germline gene is 16. Based on the germline V gene (reference sequence), the CDR1 and CDR2 sequences are MNHEY and SMNVEV. A remark on this clone: This receptor's antigen is unknown. Base qualities are not at hand, and no much larger clone is one base apart.

Using the deep immunoSEQ assay, multiplex PCR amplified TCR CDR3 regions from genomic DNA. For each cell subset, the extracted genomic DNA was distributed evenly across all wells of several immunoSEQ 96-well plates, and each plate served as one replicate. For sorted subsets, approximately 200 ng of genomic DNA, equivalent to roughly 33,000 T cell genomes, went into each replicate PCR. Purified libraries were quantified with a Qubit 3.0 fluorometer, sized on a Bioanalyzer 2100, and re-quantified with the KAPA Library Quantification kit. Each immunoSEQ 96-well plate was sequenced on its own single-read 150-cycle Illumina NextSeq 550 flow cell. In the source study's methods: The immunoSEQ output contained only junctional sequences without quality scores, so filtering could not match that applied to full-length reads. Sequences were annotated with PyIR, a Python wrapper for IgBLAST v1.9, and V/J genes and CDR3 were assigned using IMGT germline references. Reads were removed for weak V/J assignments (E-value above 1e-6), missing CDR3, stop codons, out-of-frame junctions, or ambiguous translated residues. V3J clonotypes were defined by identical inferred V gene, J gene, and CDR3 amino acid sequence. To compute the percentage overlap between repertoires, the number of shared unique clonotypes was divided by the size of the smaller repertoire. RTK rarefaction, the Chao1 estimator, and Recon v2.1 estimates of unobserved clonotypes were used to assess repertoire richness. For all TCRbeta clonotypes obtained by the gDNA method from a few donors, generation probabilities were computed with OLGA. The immuneACCESS repertoire file appears here via TCRdb, limited to in-frame rearrangements. These files lack a portion of the clones; in checked studies, under half of the deficit traces to unresolved V genes, and the cause of the others is not known. The V and J calls and clone size are taken from that table; D and trimming were inferred from the DNA. Within this sample are over 750,000 clones, with about 96% of them counted one time only. Around 0.25% of the sample comes from the top ten.

CD8 naive samples were CD45RO-negative cells positively selected for CCR7, giving a CD45RA+CCR7+ population that excluded TemRA cells. The donors were healthy, HIV-negative adults with no recently reported acute infections or vaccinations. Only Caucasian adults living in Nashville, Tennessee, USA were represented among the donors. After blood collection by leukapheresis, PBMCs were isolated using Ficoll-Histopaque density gradient centrifugation and then cryopreserved in the vapor phase of liquid nitrogen. Analytical flow cytometry was used to check the purity and quantity of every magnetically sorted T cell population. From each sorted fraction, genomic DNA was isolated and quantified by UV absorbance on a Nanodrop 2000c.

This TCR was sampled from a man aged 25 to 40 in good health. Here the chain combines TRBV27 and TRBJ2-3; the junction holds 12 bases that match TRBD2. The sequencing input was naive CD8+ T cells sorted from blood. This sample's cell subset or site label indicates: CD45RA+CCR7+. The CDR3 region reads CASSSSPASRLAGATDTQYF. DNA sequence: TGTGCCAGCAGTTCCAGTCCAGCCTCTCGACTAGCGGGAGCCACAGATACGCAGTATTTT.